This T cell receptor (beta chain) was sequenced in a study of vaccination and CD4 T cells after COVID-19. For this clonotype: Its antigen is currently unknown.

Stated treatment: roughly 11-day PBMC culture with coronavirus spike peptide pools or control peptides (ViraFEST assay). Gathering of the CD4+ T cells, from the unexposed donor, took place before the COVID-19 pandemic (2011-2018). Cells permitting, SARS-CoV-2 S/N and four cold-coronavirus spikes were tested on unexposed-donor CD4+ T cells. Sequence data for DNA of cultured CD4+ T cells were generated by the Oncomine TCR Beta short-read assay. Via MiXCR, TCRdb re-called the PCR reads, giving one row per CDR3 protein. The sample lists roughly 8,000 distinct CDR3 sequences, less than 55% occurring once. Material: CD4+ T cells from blood, cultured in vitro. The TCR sequence derives from a human donor in good health.

The CDR3 region has the DNA TGTGCCTGGAGTGTACAAGGGGCAAGCAATCAGCCCCAGCATTTT. Translating gives CAWSVQGASNQPQHF. The chain combines TRBV30 with TRBJ1-5, with D possibly being TRBD1 (5 bases). Germline V lookup: CDR1 GTSNPN, CDR2 SVGIG (reference sequence). Trimming removed 0 bases at V and 1 base at J, with 10 bases between. The CDR3 extends over 15 amino acids.